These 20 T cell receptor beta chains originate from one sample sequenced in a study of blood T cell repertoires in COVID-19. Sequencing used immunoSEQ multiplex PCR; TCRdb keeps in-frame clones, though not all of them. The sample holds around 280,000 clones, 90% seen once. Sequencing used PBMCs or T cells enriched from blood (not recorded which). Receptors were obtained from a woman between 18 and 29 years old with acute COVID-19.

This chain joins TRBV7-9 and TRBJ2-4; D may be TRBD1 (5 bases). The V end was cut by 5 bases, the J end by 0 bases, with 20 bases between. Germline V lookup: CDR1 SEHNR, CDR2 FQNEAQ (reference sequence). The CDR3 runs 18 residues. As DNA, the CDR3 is TGTGCCAGCAGCCCAAACGAGGACACCATATTAGCCAAAAACATTCAGTACTTC. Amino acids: CASSPNEDTILAKNIQYF.

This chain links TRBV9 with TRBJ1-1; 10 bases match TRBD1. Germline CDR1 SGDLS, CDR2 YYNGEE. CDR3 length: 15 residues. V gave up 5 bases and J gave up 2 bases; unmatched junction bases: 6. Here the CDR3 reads CASRAGQGPNTEAFF. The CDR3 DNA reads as TGTGCCAGCAGGGCGGGACAGGGGCCCAACACTGAAGCTTTCTTT.

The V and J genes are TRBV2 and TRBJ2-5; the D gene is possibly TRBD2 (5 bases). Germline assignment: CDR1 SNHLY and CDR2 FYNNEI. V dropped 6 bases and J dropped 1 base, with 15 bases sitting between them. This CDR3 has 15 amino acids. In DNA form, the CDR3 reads TGTGCCAGCAGGGTCACGAGGGCACTCCAAGAGACCCAGTACTTC. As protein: CASRVTRALQETQYF.

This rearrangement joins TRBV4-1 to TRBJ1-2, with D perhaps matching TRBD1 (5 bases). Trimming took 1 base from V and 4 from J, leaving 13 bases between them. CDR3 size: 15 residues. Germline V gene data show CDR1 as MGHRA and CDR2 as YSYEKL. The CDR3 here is CASSQVARVSYGYTF. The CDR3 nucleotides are TGCGCCAGCAGCCAAGTGGCCAGGGTTTCCTATGGCTACACCTTC.

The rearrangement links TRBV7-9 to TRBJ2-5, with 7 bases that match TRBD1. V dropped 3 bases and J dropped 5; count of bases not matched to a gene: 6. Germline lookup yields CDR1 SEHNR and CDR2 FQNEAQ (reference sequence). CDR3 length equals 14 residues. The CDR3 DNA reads TGTGCCAGCAGCTTTGGTACAGGGGCGGAGACCCAGTACTTC. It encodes CASSFGTGAETQYF.

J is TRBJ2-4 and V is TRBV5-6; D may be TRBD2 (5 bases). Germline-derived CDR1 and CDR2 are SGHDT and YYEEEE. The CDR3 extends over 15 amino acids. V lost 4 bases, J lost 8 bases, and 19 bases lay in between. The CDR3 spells CASSLLIGPRDIQYF. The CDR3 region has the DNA TGTGCCAGCAGCCTGCTGATTGGGCCGAGGGACATTCAGTACTTC.

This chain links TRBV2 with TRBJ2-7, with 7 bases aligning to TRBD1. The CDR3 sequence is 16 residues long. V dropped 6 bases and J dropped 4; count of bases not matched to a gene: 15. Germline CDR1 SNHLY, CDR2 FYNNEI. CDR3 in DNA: TGTGCCAGCAGCGAGGGTGAACAGGGGCCCATTTACGAGCAGTACTTC. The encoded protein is CASSEGEQGPIYEQYF.

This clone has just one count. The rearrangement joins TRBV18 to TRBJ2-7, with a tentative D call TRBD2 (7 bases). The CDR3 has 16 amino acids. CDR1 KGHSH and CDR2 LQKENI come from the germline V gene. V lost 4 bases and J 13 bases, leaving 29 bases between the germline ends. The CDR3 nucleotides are TGTGCCAGCTCACATACGTCGGGGGGCAGGCCCCCGGGGGTCTACTTC. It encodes CASSHTSGGRPPGVYF.

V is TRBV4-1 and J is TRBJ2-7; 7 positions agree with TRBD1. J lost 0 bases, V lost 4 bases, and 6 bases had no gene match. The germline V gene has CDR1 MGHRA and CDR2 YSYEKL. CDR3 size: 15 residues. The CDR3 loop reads CASSPPTGSSYEQYF. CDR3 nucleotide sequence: TGCGCCAGCAGCCCGCCGACAGGGAGCTCCTACGAGCAGTACTTC.

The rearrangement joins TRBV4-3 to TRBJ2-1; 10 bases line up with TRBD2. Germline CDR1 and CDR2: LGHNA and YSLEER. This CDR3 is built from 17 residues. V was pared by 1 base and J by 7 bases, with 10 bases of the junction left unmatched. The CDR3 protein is CASSQAPTSGLINEQFF. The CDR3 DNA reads TGCGCCAGCAGCCAAGCCCCGACTAGCGGGTTAATAAATGAGCAGTTCTTC.

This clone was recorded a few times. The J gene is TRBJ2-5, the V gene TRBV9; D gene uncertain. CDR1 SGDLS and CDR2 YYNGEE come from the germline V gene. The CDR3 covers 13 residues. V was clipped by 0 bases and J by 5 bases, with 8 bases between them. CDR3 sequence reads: CASSVDLGETQYF. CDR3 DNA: TGTGCCAGCAGCGTAGATCTTGGCGAGACCCAGTACTTC.

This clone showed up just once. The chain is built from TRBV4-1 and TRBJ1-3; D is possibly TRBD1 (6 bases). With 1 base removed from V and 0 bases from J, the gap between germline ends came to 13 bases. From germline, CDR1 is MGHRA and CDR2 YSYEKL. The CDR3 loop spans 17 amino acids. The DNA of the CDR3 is TGCGCCAGCAGCCAAGTCAGAGGACAGTACTCTGGAAACACCATATATTTT. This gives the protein CASSQVRGQYSGNTIYF.

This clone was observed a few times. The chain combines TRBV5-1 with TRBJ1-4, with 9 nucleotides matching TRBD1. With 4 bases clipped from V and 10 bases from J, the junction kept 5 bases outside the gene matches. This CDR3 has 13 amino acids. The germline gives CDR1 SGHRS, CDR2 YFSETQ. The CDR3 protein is CASSRGQGIKLFF. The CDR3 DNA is TGCGCCAGCAGCCGAGGACAGGGGATAAAACTGTTTTTT.

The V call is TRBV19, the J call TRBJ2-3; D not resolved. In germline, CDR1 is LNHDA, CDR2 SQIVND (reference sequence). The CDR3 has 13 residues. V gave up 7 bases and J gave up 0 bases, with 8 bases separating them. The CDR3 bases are TGTGCCAGTACCCCCGAGAGCACAGATACGCAGTATTTT. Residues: CASTPESTDTQYF.

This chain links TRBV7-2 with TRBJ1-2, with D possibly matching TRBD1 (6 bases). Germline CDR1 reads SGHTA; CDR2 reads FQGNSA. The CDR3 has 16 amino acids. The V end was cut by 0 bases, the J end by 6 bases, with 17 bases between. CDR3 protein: CASSLALRGGGNGYTF. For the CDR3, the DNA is TGTGCCAGCAGCTTAGCGCTACGGGGGGGCGGAAATGGCTACACCTTC.

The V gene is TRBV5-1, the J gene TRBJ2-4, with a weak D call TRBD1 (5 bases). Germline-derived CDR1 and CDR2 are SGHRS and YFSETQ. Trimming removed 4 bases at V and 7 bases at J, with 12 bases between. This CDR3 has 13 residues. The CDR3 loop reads CASSGQGFNIQYF. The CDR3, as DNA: TGCGCCAGCAGCGGTCAGGGTTTCAACATTCAGTACTTC.

For the CDR3, the DNA is TGTGCCAGTAGGCGCGACATGGCAGGGGAATATGGCTACACCTTC. Translated, it gives CASRRDMAGEYGYTF. The V gene is TRBV19, the J gene TRBJ1-2; maybe TRBD1 (6 bases). V lost 6 bases to trimming and J lost 5 bases, with 19 bases between them. CDR1 is LNHDA and CDR2 is SQIVND in the germline V gene (reference sequence). The CDR3 totals 15 residues.

CDR3 protein: CASSFGDRDNSPLHF. CDR3 in DNA: TGTGCCAGCAGCTTTGGGGACAGGGATAATTCACCCCTCCACTTT. The chain recombines TRBV27 with TRBJ1-6; 9 bases are shared with TRBD1. Germline V CDR1 and CDR2: MNHEY, SMNVEV (reference sequence). The CDR3 has 15 amino acids. V trimming: 6 bases; J trimming: 5 bases; junction bases outside the gene matches: 5.

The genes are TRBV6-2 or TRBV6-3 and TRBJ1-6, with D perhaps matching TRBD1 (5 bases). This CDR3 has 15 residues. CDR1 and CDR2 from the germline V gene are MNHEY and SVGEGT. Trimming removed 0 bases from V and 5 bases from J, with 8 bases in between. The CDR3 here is CASSYSGPNNSPLHF. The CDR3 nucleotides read TGTGCCAGCAGTTACTCGGGGCCTAATAATTCACCCCTCCACTTT.

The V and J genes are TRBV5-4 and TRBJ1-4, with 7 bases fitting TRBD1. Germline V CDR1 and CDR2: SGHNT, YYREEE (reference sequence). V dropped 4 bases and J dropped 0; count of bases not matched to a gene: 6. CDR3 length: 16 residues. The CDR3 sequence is CASSVDRSATNEKLFF. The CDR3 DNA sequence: TGTGCCAGCAGCGTGGACAGGTCTGCAACTAATGAAAAACTGTTTTTT.